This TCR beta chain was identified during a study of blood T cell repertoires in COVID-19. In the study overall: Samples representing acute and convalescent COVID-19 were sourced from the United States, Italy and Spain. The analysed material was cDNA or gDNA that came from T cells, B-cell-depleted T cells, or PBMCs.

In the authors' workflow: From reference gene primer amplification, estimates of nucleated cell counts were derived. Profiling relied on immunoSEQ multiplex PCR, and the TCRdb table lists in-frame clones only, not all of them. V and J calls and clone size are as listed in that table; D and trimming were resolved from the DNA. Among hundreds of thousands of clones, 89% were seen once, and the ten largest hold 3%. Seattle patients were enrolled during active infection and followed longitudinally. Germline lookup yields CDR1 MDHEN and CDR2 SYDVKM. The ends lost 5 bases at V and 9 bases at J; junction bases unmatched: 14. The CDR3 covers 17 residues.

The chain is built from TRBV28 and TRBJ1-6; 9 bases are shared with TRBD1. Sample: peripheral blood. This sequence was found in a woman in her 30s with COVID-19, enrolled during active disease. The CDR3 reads CASSPGGGGQGISPLHF. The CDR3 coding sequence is TGTGCCAGCAGTCCGGGGGGGGGCGGACAGGGGATTTCACCCCTCCACTTT. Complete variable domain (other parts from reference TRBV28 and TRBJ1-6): DVKVTQSSRYLVKRTGEKVFLECVQDMDHENMFWYRQDPGLGLRLIYFSYDVKMKEKGDIPEGYSVSREKKERFSLILESASTNQTSMYLCASSPGGGGQGISPLHFGNGTRLTVT.